This TCR beta chain was captured by sequencing in a study of blood T cell repertoires in COVID-19. Overall study: Donors in the United States, Italy and Spain gave samples during acute or convalescent COVID-19. The analysed material was cDNA or gDNA that came from T cells, B-cell-depleted T cells, or PBMCs.

The CDR3 covers 14 residues. V was pared by 6 bases and J by 8 bases, with 16 bases between. How the authors handled the data: Amplification of reference gene primers was used by the study to estimate nucleated cell counts. Some clones are missing from TCRdb's copy, which holds only in-frame ones; the method was immunoSEQ multiplex PCR. The V and J calls and the clone size are those of that table, but D and trimming were determined from the DNA. The sample lists about 150,000 clones; 65% to 90% were seen once. The V and J genes are TRBV23-1 and TRBJ1-4, with a possible D match to TRBD1 (6 bases). TRBV23-1 is marked as an open reading frame, function uncertain. This sequence was found in a woman aged 50 to 60 with acute or convalescent COVID-19. Sequenced material: peripheral blood. In DNA, the CDR3 is TGCGCCAGCAGCCAAAATGGACAGTGGGAAAAACTGTTTTTT. It specifies CASSQNGQWEKLFF.